Below, 25 T cell receptor beta chains from the same sample are listed, as sequenced in a study of OX40 agonist ivuxolimab in advanced cancers. The library was generated by the immunoSEQ multiplex PCR assay. TCRdb took over this immuneACCESS table, retaining in-frame rearrangements with V and J assigned. Such tables are incomplete; in checked studies, under half of the missing clones stem from an unresolved V gene, and the remainder is unexplained. Present in this sample are about 35,000 clones, approximately 80% of which were seen just once. The ten most abundant clones make up around 18% of the sample. The sample was CD4+ or CD8+ T cells sorted from blood, taken in a trial of the OX40 agonist ivuxolimab. Every receptor here comes from an adult with an advanced solid tumor such as melanoma, head and neck, liver or kidney cancer.

CDR3 coding DNA: TGCGCCAGCAGCCAAGATGGTGGGGACATGACAGATACGCAGTATTTT. This gives the protein CASSQDGGDMTDTQYF. The chain joins TRBV4-1 to TRBJ2-3, with D maybe TRBD1 (6 bases). Germline CDR1 reads MGHRA; CDR2 reads YSYEKL. This CDR3 has 16 amino acids. Deletions cut 0 bases from V and 3 bases from J, with 13 bases between.

The chain employs TRBV6-6 and TRBJ2-2; the D is unclear. This CDR3 contains 15 residues. The ends were cut back, 6 bases at V and 3 bases at J, with 14 bases in the middle. The germline gives CDR1 MNHNY, CDR2 SVGAGI (reference sequence). This CDR3 is CASRDPTTYTGELFF. The CDR3 nucleotides are TGTGCCAGCAGGGATCCTACTACCTACACCGGGGAGCTGTTTTTT.

The chain couples TRBV6-5 to TRBJ2-1; possible D gene TRBD1, 5 bases. The CDR3 has 14 amino acids. Trimming left V 2 bases short and J 2 bases short, with 7 bases between. CDR1 is MNHEY and CDR2 is SVGAGI in the germline V gene. In nucleotides, the CDR3 is TGTGCCAGCAGTTACGAAGGGGCCTACAATGAGCAGTTCTTC. It is translated as CASSYEGAYNEQFF.

The chain couples TRBV6-5 to TRBJ2-7; D possibly corresponds to TRBD1 (5 bases). The V end lost 6 bases, the J end lost 4 bases, and 13 bases lay between the germline ends. The germline CDR1 and CDR2 sequences are MNHEY and SVGAGI. The CDR3 has 13 amino acids. The DNA of the CDR3 is TGTGCCAGCAGATCCGGACATCAATACGAGCAGTACTTC. This codes for CASRSGHQYEQYF.

V is TRBV4-1 and J is TRBJ2-3; D remains ambiguous. Trimming took off 0 bases at V and 4 bases at J, with 8 bases between the two ends. The CDR3 sequence is 14 residues long. The germline CDR1 and CDR2 sequences are MGHRA and YSYEKL. CDR3: CASSQDLGPDTQYF. CDR3 coding DNA: TGCGCCAGCAGCCAAGATCTCGGCCCAGATACGCAGTATTTT.

V is TRBV6-5 and J is TRBJ1-1, with D unresolved. V was shortened by 8 bases and J by 1 base, with 11 bases between the two germline ends. The CDR3 is 13 residues long. The V gene's germline CDR1 is MNHEY and CDR2 SVGAGI. Written as DNA, the CDR3 is TGTGCCAGCGGTCCCATGGGGAACACTGAAGCTTTCTTT. This sequence encodes CASGPMGNTEAFF.

The rearrangement links TRBV6-1 to TRBJ2-7; D is perhaps TRBD1 (5 bases). Germline V gene sequence: CDR1 MNHNS, CDR2 SASEGT. The CDR3 loop spans 13 amino acids. The V and J ends lost 1 base and 5 bases respectively, with 9 bases between them. The CDR3 nucleotides read TGTGCCAGCAGTGAAGTAGGGGTTGACGAGCAGTACTTC. Its translation: CASSEVGVDEQYF.

The chain recombines TRBV29-1 with TRBJ2-3; D uncertain. V lost 7 bases, J lost 1 base, and 18 bases lay in between. CDR1 and CDR2 from the germline V gene are SQVTM and ANQGSEA. This CDR3 is 15 amino acids long. CDR3 nucleotide sequence: TGCAGCGCAGATGCCCAGGACCATCGCACAGATACGCAGTATTTT. Amino acids: CSADAQDHRTDTQYF.

The chain carries TRBV6-1 and TRBJ1-5, with D uncertain. With 6 bases removed from V and 11 bases from J, the gap between germline ends came to 14 bases. The CDR3 is made up of 12 amino acids. Germline V gene data show CDR1 as MNHNS and CDR2 as SASEGT. The CDR3 region has the DNA TGTGCCAGCAGATCGGCATATTGGTCCCAGCATTTT. Residues: CASRSAYWSQHF.

To note about this clone: It may be a read error: a sequence one base away is much more abundant. The rearrangement uses TRBV2 and TRBJ1-6; D unclear. Germline V gene lookup returns CDR1 SNHLY and CDR2 FYNNEI. The CDR3 loop spans 13 amino acids. The CDR3 is CANSEWWNSPLHF. Written as DNA, the CDR3 is TGTGCCAACAGTGAGTGGTGGAATTCACCCCTCCACTTT.

The rearrangement links TRBV28 to TRBJ2-7, with TRBD2 matching over 7 bases. Germline V gene lookup returns CDR1 MDHEN and CDR2 SYDVKM. The ends lost 3 bases at V and 2 bases at J; junction bases unmatched: 7. The CDR3 extends over 15 amino acids. CDR3 sequence (DNA): TGTGCCAGCAGTTTGGTTGTTGGGGGGGCCTACGAGCAGTACTTC. Translation gives CASSLVVGGAYEQYF.

The chain recombines TRBV9 with TRBJ2-7; TRBD2 aligns across 10 bases. The trim removed 5 bases at V and 1 base at J, leaving 6 bases unmatched. Germline-derived CDR1 and CDR2 are SGDLS and YYNGEE. CDR3 length: 15 amino acids. This chain's CDR3 is CASSPSGSSSYEQYF. CDR3 sequence (DNA): TGTGCCAGCAGTCCTAGCGGGAGTTCGTCCTACGAGCAGTACTTC.

The chain combines TRBV15 with TRBJ2-7; 8 bases are shared with TRBD2. The germline V gene encodes CDR1 LNHNV and CDR2 YYDKDF (reference sequence). J was trimmed by 4 bases and V by 0 bases; bases with no gene match: 8. The CDR3 has 16 amino acids. The CDR3 region is CATSRDREGPYYEQYF. In nucleotides, the CDR3 is TGTGCCACCAGCAGAGATCGGGAGGGGCCTTATTACGAGCAGTACTTC.

This clone was seen only once. The chain employs TRBV7-6 and TRBJ2-3; D gene uncertain. CDR1 and CDR2 (germline): SGHVS, FNYEAQ. The CDR3 totals 15 residues. V was cut by 3 bases and J by 1 base, with 11 bases left in between. CDR3 bases: TGTGCCAGCAGCTTTCAAGGCGAGGGCACAGATACGCAGTATTTT. It specifies CASSFQGEGTDTQYF.

This chain connects TRBV6-5 to TRBJ1-2, with D unresolved. The CDR3 runs 12 residues. CDR1 and CDR2 (germline): MNHEY, SVGAGI. Trimming pared 5 bases from V and 5 bases from J, leaving 9 bases between. The CDR3 DNA sequence: TGTGCCAGCAGTCAAGACGGTTATGGCTACACCTTC. Its translation is CASSQDGYGYTF.

This clone has just one count. V gene TRBV23-1 combines with J gene TRBJ2-1; 7 bases align to TRBD1. TRBV23-1 is sorted into the ORF group, with uncertain function. V lost 6 bases and J lost 12; bases outside the gene matches: 11. The CDR3 is 13 amino acids. Written as DNA, the CDR3 is TGCGCCAGCAGCCCTACAGGGGTGTTTCGGCAGTTCTTC. It is translated as CASSPTGVFRQFF.

V gene TRBV5-8 combines with J gene TRBJ2-7, with D unclear. V shed 5 bases and J shed 4 bases, with 22 bases lying between them. CDR3 length: 16 residues. Germline assignment: CDR1 SGHTS and CDR2 YDEGEE. The CDR3 bases are TGTGCCAGCAGGTTCCACCCCTTTGATGCGATTTACGAGCAGTACTTC. It codes for CASRFHPFDAIYEQYF.

The chain has TRBV7-3 and TRBJ2-3; 7 nucleotides match TRBD2. The CDR3 sequence is 15 residues long. CDR1 and CDR2 (germline): SGHTA, FQGTGA. The V and J ends lost 7 bases and 5 bases, in that order; junction bases with no gene match: 12. Here the CDR3 DNA reads TGTGCCAGCACCCTGGGGGGGACGATAGAAGATACGCAGTATTTT. It encodes CASTLGGTIEDTQYF.

The chain couples TRBV9 to TRBJ2-3; 11 bases map to TRBD2. The CDR3 consists of 16 residues. The germline CDR1 and CDR2 sequences are SGDLS and YYNGEE. The V gene end was trimmed by 3 bases and the J gene end by 4 bases; junction bases not matched to a gene: 7. This chain's CDR3 is CASSGTTSGSADTQYF. The CDR3 coding sequence is TGTGCCAGCAGCGGAACCACTAGCGGGAGTGCAGATACGCAGTATTTT.

The chain combines TRBV7-9 with TRBJ2-7; D is unclear. Trimming left V 1 base short and J 3 bases short, with 4 bases between. The germline gives CDR1 SEHNR, CDR2 FQNEAQ (reference sequence). The CDR3 is 12 amino acids. CDR3 coding DNA: TGTGCCAGCAGCTTAGTCCTCTACGAGCAGTACTTC. Residues: CASSLVLYEQYF.

This clone was observed a single time. CDR3 DNA sequence: TGCGCCAGCAGCCAAGAGTCATTTGGGTCCTACGAGCAGTACTTC. Translated: CASSQESFGSYEQYF. The chain combines TRBV4-3 with TRBJ2-7; D is unresolved. Trimming took 0 bases from V and 1 from J, leaving 10 bases between them. Germline V CDR1 and CDR2: LGHNA, YSLEER. This CDR3 has 15 amino acids.

V is TRBV19 and J is TRBJ2-7; no clear D. Germline V gene data show CDR1 as LNHDA and CDR2 as SQIVND (reference sequence). V lost 5 bases to trimming and J lost 1 base, with 9 bases between them. The CDR3 spans 13 residues. The DNA for the CDR3 is TGTGCCAGTAGTTACGGTGCGTCCTACGAGCAGTACTTC. It translates to CASSYGASYEQYF.

The J gene is TRBJ1-4, the V gene TRBV4-1; D gene unclear. V lost 0 bases and J lost 3, with 11 bases in between. There are 16 residues in the CDR3. Per germline, CDR1 MGHRA and CDR2 YSYEKL. CDR3 bases: TGCGCCAGCAGCCAAGATCGGGGTAGGCCTAATGAAAAACTGTTTTTT. It codes for CASSQDRGRPNEKLFF.

The chain couples TRBV19 to TRBJ2-2, with TRBD1 as a possible D gene (5 bases). In germline, CDR1 is LNHDA, CDR2 SQIVND (reference sequence). The CDR3 totals 15 residues. Trimming removed 1 base at V and 8 bases at J, with 14 bases between. DNA for the CDR3: TGTGCCAGTAGTATAGGTCAGGGTGTCGCGGGGGAGCTGTTTTTT. This gives the protein CASSIGQGVAGELFF.

This chain joins TRBV5-6 and TRBJ2-7, with 9 bases fitting TRBD1. Germline V CDR1 and CDR2: SGHDT, YYEEEE. The CDR3 contains 14 residues. With V trimmed by 3 bases and J by 9 bases, 10 bases remained unmatched. Here the CDR3 reads CASSSGGTGRLQYF. In nucleotides, the CDR3 is TGTGCCAGCAGCTCTGGCGGGACAGGGCGCTTGCAGTACTTC.